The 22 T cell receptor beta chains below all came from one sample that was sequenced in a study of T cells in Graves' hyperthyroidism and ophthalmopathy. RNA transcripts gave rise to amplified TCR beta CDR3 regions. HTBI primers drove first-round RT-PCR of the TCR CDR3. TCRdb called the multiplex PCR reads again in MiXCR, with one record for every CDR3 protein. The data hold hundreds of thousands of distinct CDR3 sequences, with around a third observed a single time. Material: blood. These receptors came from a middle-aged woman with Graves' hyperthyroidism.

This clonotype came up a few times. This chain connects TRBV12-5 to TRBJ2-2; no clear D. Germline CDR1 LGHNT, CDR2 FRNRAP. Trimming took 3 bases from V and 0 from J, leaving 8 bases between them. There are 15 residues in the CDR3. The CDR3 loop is CASGFVLPNTGELFF. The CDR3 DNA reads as TGTGCTAGTGGTTTTGTGTTACCGAACACCGGGGAGCTGTTTTTT.

The CDR3: CASTTGQMNTGELFF. For the CDR3, the DNA is TGTGCCAGCACCACGGGACAGATGAACACCGGGGAGCTGTTTTTT. The rearrangement joins TRBV12-3 or TRBV12-4 to TRBJ2-2; TRBD1 agrees at 7 bases. Trimming took 7 bases from V and 1 from J; bases not matched to a gene: 6. There are 15 residues in the CDR3.

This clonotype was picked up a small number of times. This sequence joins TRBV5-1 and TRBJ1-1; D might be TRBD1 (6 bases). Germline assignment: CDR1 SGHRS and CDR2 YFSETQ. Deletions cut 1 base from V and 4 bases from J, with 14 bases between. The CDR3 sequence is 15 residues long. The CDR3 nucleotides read TGCGCCAGCAGCTTGTGGGCAGGGGTGGGCACTGAAGCTTTCTTT. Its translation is CASSLWAGVGTEAFF. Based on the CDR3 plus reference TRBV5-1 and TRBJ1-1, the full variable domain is KAGVTQTPRYLIKTRGQQVTLSCSPISGHRSVSWYQQTPGQGLQFLFEYFSETQRNKGNFPGRFSGRQFSNSRSEMNVSTLELGDSALYLCASSLWAGVGTEAFFGQGTRLTVV.

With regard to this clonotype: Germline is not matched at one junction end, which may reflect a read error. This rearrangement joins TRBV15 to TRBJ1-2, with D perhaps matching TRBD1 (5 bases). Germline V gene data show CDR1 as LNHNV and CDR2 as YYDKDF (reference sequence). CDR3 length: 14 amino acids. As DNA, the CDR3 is TGTGCCAGCAGCAACTACGGGACGGATCATGGCTACACCTTC. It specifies CASSNYGTDHGYTF. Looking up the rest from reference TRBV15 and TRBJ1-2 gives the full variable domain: DAMVIQNPRYQVTQFGKPVTLSCSQTLNHNVMYWYQQKSSQAPKLLFHYYDKDFNNEADTPDNFQSRRPNTSFCFLDIRSPGLGDTAMYLCASSNYGTDHGYTFGSGTRLTVV.

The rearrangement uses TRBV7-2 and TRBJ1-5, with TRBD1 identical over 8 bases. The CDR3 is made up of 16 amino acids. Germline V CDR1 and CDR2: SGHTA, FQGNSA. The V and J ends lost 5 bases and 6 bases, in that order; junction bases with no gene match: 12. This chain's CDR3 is CASSRYGQGTGQPQHF. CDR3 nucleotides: TGTGCCAGCAGCCGATATGGACAGGGAACGGGTCAGCCCCAGCATTTT.

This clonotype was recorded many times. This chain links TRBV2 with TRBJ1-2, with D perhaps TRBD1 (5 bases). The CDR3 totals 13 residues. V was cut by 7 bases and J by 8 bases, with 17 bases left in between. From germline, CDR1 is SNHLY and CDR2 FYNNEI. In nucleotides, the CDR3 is TGTGCCAGCACGGGGGGAGGTTCTGGAGGCTACACCTTC. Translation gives CASTGGGSGGYTF.

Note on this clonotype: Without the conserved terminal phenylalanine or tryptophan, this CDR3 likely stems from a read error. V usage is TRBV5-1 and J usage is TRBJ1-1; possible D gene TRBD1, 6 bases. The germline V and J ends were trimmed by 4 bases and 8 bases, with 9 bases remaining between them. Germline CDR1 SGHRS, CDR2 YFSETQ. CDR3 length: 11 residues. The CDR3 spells CASSEGVEAFS. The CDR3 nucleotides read TGCGCCAGCAGCGAGGGGGTAGAAGCTTTCTCT.

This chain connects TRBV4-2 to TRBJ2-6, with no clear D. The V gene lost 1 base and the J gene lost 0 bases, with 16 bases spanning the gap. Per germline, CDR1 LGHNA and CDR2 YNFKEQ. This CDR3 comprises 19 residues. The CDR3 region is CASSQVFRSTGSGANVLTF. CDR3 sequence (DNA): TGTGCCAGCAGCCAAGTGTTTCGGTCAACGGGCTCTGGGGCCAACGTCCTGACTTTC.

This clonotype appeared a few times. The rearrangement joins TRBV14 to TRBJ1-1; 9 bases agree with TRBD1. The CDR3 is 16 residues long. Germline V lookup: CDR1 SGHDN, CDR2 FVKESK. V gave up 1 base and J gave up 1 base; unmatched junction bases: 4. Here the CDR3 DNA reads TGTGCCAGCAGCCAAGGTCCGGGACAGGGGAACACTGAAGCTTTCTTT. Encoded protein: CASSQGPGQGNTEAFF.

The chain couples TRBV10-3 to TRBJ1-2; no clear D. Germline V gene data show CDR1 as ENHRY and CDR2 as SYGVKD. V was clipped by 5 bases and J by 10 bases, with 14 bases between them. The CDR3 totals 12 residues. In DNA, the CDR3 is TGTGCCATCAGTCCCCGGGGTAGGGTCTACACCTTC. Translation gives CAISPRGRVYTF.

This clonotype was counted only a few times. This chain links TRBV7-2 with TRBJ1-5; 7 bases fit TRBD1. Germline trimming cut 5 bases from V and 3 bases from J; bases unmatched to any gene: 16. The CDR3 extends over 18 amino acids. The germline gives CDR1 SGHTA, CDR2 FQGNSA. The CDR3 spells CASSLEYPRQGYNQPQHF. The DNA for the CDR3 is TGTGCCAGCAGCCTAGAGTACCCGAGACAGGGATACAATCAGCCCCAGCATTTT.

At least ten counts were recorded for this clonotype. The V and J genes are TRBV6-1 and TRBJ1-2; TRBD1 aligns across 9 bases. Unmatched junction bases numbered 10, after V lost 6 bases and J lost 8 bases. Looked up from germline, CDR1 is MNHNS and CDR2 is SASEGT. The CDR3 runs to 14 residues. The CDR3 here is CASRDRGQVSGYTF. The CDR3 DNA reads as TGTGCCAGCAGGGACAGGGGACAGGTATCCGGCTACACCTTC.

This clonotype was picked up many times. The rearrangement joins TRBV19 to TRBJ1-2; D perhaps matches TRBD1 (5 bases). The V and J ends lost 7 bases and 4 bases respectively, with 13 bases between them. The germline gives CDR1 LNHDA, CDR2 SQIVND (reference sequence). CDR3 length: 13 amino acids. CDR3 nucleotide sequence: TGTGCCAGTACCCCTTGGGGCGGCTATGGCTACACCTTC. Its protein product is CASTPWGGYGYTF. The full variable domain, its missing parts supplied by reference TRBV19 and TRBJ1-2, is DGGITQSPKYLFRKEGQNVTLSCEQNLNHDAMYWYRQDPGQGLRLIYYSQIVNDFQKGDIAEGYSVSREKKESFPLTVTSAQKNPTAFYLCASTPWGGYGYTFGSGTRLTVV.

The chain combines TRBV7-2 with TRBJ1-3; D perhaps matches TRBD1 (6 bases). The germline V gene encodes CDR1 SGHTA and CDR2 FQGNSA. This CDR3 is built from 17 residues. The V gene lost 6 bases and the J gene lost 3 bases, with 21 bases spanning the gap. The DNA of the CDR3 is TGTGCCAGCAGTTCTCACCTCTCCGACAGGCGTGGAAACACCATATATTTT. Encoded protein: CASSSHLSDRRGNTIYF.

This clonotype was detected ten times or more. In DNA, the CDR3 is TGTGCCACCAGCAGAGATGATCGGTTGAACACCATATATTTT. It translates to CATSRDDRLNTIYF. The genes are TRBV15 and TRBJ1-3, with no clear D. This CDR3 is 14 amino acids long. The germline V gene encodes CDR1 LNHNV and CDR2 YYDKDF (reference sequence). V lost 0 bases and J 7 bases, leaving 10 bases between the germline ends.

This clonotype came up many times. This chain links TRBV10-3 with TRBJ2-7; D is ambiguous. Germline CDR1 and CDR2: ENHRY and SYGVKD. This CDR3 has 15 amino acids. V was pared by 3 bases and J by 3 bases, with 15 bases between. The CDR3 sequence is CAISDHPAGLYEQYF. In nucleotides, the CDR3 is TGTGCCATCAGTGATCACCCTGCAGGCCTCTACGAGCAGTACTTC.

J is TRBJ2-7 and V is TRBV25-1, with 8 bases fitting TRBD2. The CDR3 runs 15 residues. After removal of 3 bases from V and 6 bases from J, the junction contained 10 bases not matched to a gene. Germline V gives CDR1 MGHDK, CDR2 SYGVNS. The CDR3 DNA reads TGTGCCAGCAGTGACGCGAGCGGGAGTGATCTCGAGCAGTACTTC. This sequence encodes CASSDASGSDLEQYF.

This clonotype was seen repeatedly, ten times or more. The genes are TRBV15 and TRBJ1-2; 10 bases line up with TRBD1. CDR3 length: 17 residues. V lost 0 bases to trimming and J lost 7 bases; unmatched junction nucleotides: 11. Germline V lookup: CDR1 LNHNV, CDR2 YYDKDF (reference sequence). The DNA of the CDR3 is TGTGCCACCAGCAGAGACCTCGGACAGGGGGGAATCAGTGGCTACACCTTC. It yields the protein CATSRDLGQGGISGYTF.

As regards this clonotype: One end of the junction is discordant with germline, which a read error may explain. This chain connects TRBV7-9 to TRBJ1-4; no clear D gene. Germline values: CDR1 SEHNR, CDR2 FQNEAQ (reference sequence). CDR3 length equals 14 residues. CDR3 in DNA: TGCGCCAGCAGCCAAGGACCGATTAATGAAAAACTGTTTTTT. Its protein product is CASSQGPINEKLFF.

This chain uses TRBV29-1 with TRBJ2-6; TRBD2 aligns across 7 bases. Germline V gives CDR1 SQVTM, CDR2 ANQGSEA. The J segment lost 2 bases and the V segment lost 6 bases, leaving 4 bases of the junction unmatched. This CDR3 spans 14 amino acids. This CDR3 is CSVGGTTGANVLTF. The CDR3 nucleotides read TGCAGCGTGGGGGGGACTACTGGGGCCAACGTCCTGACTTTC.

CDR3 nucleotide sequence: TGTGCCATCAGTGAGTATGCGGGAAACAATGAGCAGTTCTTC. It yields the protein CAISEYAGNNEQFF. This rearrangement joins TRBV10-3 to TRBJ2-1, with D possibly TRBD2 on 6 matching bases. Germline V gene lookup returns CDR1 ENHRY and CDR2 SYGVKD. The CDR3 spans 14 residues. V lost 1 base to trimming and J lost 5 bases, with 9 bases between them.

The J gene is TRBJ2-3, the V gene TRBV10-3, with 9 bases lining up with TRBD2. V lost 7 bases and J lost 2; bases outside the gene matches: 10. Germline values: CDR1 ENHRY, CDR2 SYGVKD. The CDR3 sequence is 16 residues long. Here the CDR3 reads CAITGGGAKNTDTQYF. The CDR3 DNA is TGTGCCATCACCGGCGGGGGGGCGAAGAACACAGATACGCAGTATTTT.